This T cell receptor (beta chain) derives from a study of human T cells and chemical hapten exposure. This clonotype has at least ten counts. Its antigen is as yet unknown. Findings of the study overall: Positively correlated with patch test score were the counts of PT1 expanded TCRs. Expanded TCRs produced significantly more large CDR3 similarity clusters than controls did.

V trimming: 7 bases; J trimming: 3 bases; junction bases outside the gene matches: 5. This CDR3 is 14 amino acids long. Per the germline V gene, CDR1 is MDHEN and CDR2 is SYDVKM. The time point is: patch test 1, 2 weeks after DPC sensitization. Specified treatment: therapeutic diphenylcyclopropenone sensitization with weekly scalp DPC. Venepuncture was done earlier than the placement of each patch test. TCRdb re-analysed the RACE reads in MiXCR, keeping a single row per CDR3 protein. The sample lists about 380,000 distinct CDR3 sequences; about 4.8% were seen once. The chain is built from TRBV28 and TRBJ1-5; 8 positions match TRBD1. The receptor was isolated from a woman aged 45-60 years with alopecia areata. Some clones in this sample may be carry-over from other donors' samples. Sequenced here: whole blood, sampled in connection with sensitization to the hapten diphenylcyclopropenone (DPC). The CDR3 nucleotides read TGTGCCAGCATTTGGGGACAGGTCAATCAGCCCCAGCATTTT. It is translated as CASIWGQVNQPQHF. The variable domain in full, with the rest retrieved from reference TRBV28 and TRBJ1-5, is DVKVTQSSRYLVKRTGEKVFLECVQDMDHENMFWYRQDPGLGLRLIYFSYDVKMKEKGDIPEGYSVSREKKERFSLILESASTNQTSMYLCASIWGQVNQPQHFGDGTRLSIL.